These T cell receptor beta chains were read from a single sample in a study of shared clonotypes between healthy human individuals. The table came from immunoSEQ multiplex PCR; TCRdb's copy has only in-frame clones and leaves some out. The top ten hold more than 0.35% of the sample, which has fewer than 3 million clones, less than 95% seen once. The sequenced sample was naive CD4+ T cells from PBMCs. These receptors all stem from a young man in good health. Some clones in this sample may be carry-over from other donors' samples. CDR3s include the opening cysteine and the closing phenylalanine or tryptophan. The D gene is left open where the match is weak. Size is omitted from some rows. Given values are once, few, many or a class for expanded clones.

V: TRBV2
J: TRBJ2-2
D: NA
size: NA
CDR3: CASVLNTGELFF
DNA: TGTGCCAGCGTCTTGAACACCGGGGAGCTGTTTTTT

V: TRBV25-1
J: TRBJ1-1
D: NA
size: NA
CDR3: CASSERPGGVPEAFF
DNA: TGTGCCAGCAGTGAACGGCCCGGGGGCGTGCCTGAAGCTTTCTTT

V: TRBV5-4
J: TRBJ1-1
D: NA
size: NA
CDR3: CASSLPGINANTEAFF
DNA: TGTGCCAGCAGCTTGCCGGGGATTAACGCGAACACTGAAGCTTTCTTT

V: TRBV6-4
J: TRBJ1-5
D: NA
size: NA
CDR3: CASSAERRQGRYSNQPQHF
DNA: TGTGCCAGCAGTGCCGAGCGGCGGCAGGGGAGGTATAGCAATCAGCCCCAGCATTTT

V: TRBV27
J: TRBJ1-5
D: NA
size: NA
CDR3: CASSFGRDQPQHF
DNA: TGTGCCAGCAGTTTTGGAAGGGACCAGCCCCAGCATTTT

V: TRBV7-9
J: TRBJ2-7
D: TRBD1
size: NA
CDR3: CASSFDRVGYEQYF
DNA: TGTGCCAGCAGCTTTGACAGGGTAGGATACGAGCAGTACTTC

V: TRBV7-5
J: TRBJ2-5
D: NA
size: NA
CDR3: CARRQREAPVLYQETQYF
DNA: TGTGCCAGAAGACAGCGGGAGGCGCCGGTCTTGTACCAAGAGACCCAGTACTTC

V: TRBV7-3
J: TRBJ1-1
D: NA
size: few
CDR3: CASSLTSRTEAFF
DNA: TGTGCCAGCAGCTTAACGTCCCGCACTGAAGCTTTCTTT

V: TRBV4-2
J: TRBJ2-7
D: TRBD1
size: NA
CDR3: CASSQRGQSYEQYF
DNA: TGTGCCAGCAGCCAAAGGGGACAGTCCTACGAGCAGTACTTC

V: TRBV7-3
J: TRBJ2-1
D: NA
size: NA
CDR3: CASSIGPYTDEQFF
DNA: TGTGCCAGCAGCATCGGGCCGTACACGGATGAGCAGTTCTTC

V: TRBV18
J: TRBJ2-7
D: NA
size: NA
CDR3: CASSPSTFASYEQYF
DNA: TGTGCCAGCTCACCTAGTACGTTTGCTTCCTACGAGCAGTACTTC

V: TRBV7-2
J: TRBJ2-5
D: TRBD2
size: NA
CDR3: CASSWRLAGVQETQYF
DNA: TGTGCCAGCAGCTGGAGACTAGCGGGAGTCCAAGAGACCCAGTACTTC

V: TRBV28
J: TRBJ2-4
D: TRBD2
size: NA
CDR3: CASSSWLAGGGVQYF
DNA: TGTGCCAGCAGTTCGTGGCTAGCGGGAGGGGGGGTTCAGTACTTC

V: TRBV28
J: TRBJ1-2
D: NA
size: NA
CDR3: CASMDVGYTF
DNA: TGTGCCAGCATGGATGTCGGCTACACCTTC

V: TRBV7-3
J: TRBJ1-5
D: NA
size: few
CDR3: CASASGSNQPQHF
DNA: TGTGCCAGCGCGAGTGGTAGCAATCAGCCCCAGCATTTT

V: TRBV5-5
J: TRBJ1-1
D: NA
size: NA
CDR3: CASSFGGLGTEAFF
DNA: TGTGCCAGCAGCTTCGGGGGGCTCGGGACTGAAGCTTTCTTT

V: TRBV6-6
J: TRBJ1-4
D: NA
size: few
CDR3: CATTRAATNEKLFF
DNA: TGTGCCACCACCCGGGCAGCAACTAATGAAAAACTGTTTTTT

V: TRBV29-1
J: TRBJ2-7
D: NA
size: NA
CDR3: CSVLGGEPSYEQYF
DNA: TGCAGCGTCCTGGGGGGTGAACCCTCCTACGAGCAGTACTTC

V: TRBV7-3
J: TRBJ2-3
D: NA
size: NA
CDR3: CASSLIGTGGDTQYF
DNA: TGTGCCAGCAGCTTAATTGGCACGGGCGGAGATACGCAGTATTTT

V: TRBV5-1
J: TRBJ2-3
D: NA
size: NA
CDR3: CASSLAIAADTQYF
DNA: TGCGCCAGCAGCTTGGCGATAGCGGCAGATACGCAGTATTTT

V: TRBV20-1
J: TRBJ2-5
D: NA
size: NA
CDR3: CSAGLGETQYF
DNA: TGCAGTGCCGGGCTTGGGGAGACCCAGTACTTC

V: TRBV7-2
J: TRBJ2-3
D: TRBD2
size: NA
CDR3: CASSQGRGGDTQYF
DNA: TGTGCCAGCAGCCAGGGGCGGGGGGGCGATACGCAGTATTTT

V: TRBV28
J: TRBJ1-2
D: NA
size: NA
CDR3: CASSLSGGYGYTF
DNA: TGTGCCAGCAGCCTATCTGGCGGTTATGGCTACACCTTC

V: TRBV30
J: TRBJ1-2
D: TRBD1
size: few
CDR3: CAWSYAGGYGYTF
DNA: TGTGCCTGGAGTTATGCAGGGGGGTATGGCTACACCTTC

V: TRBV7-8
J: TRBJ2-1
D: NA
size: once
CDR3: CASSPGLWGVDNEQFF
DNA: TGTGCCAGCAGCCCCGGGCTGTGGGGGGTAGACAATGAGCAGTTCTTC

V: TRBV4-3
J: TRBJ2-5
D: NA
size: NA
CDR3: CASSQDQGETQYF
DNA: TGCGCCAGCAGCCAAGATCAGGGAGAGACCCAGTACTTC

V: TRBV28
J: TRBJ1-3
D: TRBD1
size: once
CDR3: CASTGDRVTGTIYF
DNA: TGTGCCAGCACCGGGGACAGGGTGACCGGCACCATATATTTT

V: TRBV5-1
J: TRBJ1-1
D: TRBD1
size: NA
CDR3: CASSQGTGGLLFVEAFF
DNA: TGCGCCAGCAGCCAAGGGACAGGGGGCCTTCTCTTCGTTGAAGCTTTCTTT

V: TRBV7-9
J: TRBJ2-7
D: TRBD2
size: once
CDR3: CASSLELGGSSYEQYF
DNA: TGTGCCAGCAGCTTAGAGCTTGGCGGGAGCTCCTACGAGCAGTACTTC